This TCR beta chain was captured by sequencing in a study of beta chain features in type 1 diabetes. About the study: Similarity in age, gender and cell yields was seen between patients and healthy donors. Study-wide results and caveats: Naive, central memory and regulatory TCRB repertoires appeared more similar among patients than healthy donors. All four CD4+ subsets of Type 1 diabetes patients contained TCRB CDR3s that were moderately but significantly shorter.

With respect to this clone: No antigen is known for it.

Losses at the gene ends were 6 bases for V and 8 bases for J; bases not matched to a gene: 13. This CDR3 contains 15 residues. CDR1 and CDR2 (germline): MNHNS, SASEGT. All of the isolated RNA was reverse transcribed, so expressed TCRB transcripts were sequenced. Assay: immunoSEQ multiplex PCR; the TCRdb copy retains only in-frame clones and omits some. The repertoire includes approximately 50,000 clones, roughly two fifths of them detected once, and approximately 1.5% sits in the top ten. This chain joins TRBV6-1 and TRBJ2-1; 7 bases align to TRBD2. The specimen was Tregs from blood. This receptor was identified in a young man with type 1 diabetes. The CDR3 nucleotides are TGTGCCAGCAGGAGAACTAGGGACCGGGGGGATGAGCAGTTCTTC. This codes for CASRRTRDRGDEQFF.